This T cell receptor (beta chain) is from a study of control samples from healthy donors and cancer patients. Only in-frame clones appear in the TCRdb table, and some are missing; sequencing was by immunoSEQ multiplex PCR. The repertoire holds around 94,000 clones, with about 92% as singletons. The CDR3 is 15 residues long. Trimming took 5 bases from V and 0 from J, leaving 10 bases between them. Germline V lookup: CDR1 SNHLY, CDR2 FYNNEI. Material: blood. The chain recombines TRBV2 with TRBJ2-2, with unresolved D. This clonotype originated in a woman aged 18 to 35 in good health. CDR3 sequence: CASSQVPPNTGELFF. CDR3 DNA: TGTGCCAGCAGTCAGGTACCCCCGAACACCGGGGAGCTGTTTTTT.